These 16 T cell receptor beta chains share one sample of origin, sequenced in a study of early T cells in non-severe SARS-CoV-2 infection. TCRdb redid the calling of the 5' RACE reads with MiXCR, one entry per CDR3 protein. The sample shows about 98,000 distinct CDR3 sequences, roughly 9.6% of them seen only once. Sequencing used whole blood. All receptors derive from an adult who was a healthcare worker with PCR-confirmed SARS-CoV-2 infection or an uninfected control (not recorded which).

This rearrangement joins TRBV7-6 to TRBJ2-7; 8 bases are shared with TRBD2. The J segment lost 5 bases and the V segment lost 3 bases, leaving 6 bases of the junction unmatched. This CDR3 is built from 14 residues. CDR1 SGHVS and CDR2 FNYEAQ come from the germline V gene. The CDR3 spells CASSFGLAGDEQYF. As DNA, the CDR3 is TGTGCCAGCAGCTTTGGACTAGCTGGCGACGAGCAGTACTTC.

The chain employs TRBV7-2 and TRBJ2-3; D may be TRBD1 or TRBD2 (5 bases each). CDR1 and CDR2 (germline): SGHTA, FQGNSA. V was trimmed by 6 bases and J by 1 base, leaving 14 bases between them. The CDR3 has 15 amino acids. CDR3 DNA: TGTGCCAGCAGGGGACCCGGGGTTCGCACAGATACGCAGTATTTT. This encodes CASRGPGVRTDTQYF.

This clonotype has just a few counts. This chain joins TRBV7-2 and TRBJ1-4; D is undetermined. Germline CDR1 is SGHTA and CDR2 is FQGNSA. Trimming removed 5 bases from V and 6 bases from J, with 13 bases in between. The CDR3 sequence is 14 residues long. The DNA of the CDR3 is TGTGCCAGCAGCCACCGTGAACCTTATGAAAAACTGTTTTTT. Residues: CASSHREPYEKLFF.

This clonotype was seen repeatedly, ten times or more. The chain combines TRBV4-1 with TRBJ2-7, with 9 bases matching TRBD2. The germline gives CDR1 MGHRA, CDR2 YSYEKL. This CDR3 contains 15 residues. V lost 2 bases to trimming and J lost 2 bases; unmatched junction nucleotides: 4. As DNA, the CDR3 is TGCGCCAGCAGCCAAAGGCGGGGGGGACCCTACGAGCAGTACTTC. This codes for CASSQRRGGPYEQYF.

This clonotype was detected many times. This chain connects TRBV3-1 to TRBJ2-3; D may be TRBD1 (6 bases). The CDR3 has 13 residues. Trimming pared 3 bases from V and 3 bases from J, leaving 7 bases between. Looked up from germline, CDR1 is LGHDT and CDR2 is YNNKEL (reference sequence). In nucleotides, the CDR3 is TGTGCCAGCAGCCAGAGGGGGACAGATACGCAGTATTTT. Translating gives CASSQRGTDTQYF.

This clonotype was seen only a few times. The V call is TRBV7-2, the J call TRBJ1-1; 7 nucleotides align to TRBD1. Looked up from germline, CDR1 is SGHTA and CDR2 is FQGNSA. The CDR3 length is 15 residues. With V trimmed by 5 bases and J by 1 base, 7 bases remained unmatched. The CDR3 bases are TGTGCCAGCAGCCAGCTGGGACAGAGGAACACTGAAGCTTTCTTT. Encoded protein: CASSQLGQRNTEAFF.

A few counts support this clonotype. The chain joins TRBV29-1 to TRBJ1-2; maybe TRBD1 (6 bases). With 4 bases removed from V and 4 bases from J, the gap between germline ends came to 10 bases. The germline V gene has CDR1 SQVTM and CDR2 ANQGSEA. The CDR3 covers 12 residues. The CDR3 spells CSVAGQTYGYTF. CDR3 bases: TGCAGCGTTGCGGGACAAACCTATGGCTACACCTTC.

In its sample, this clonotype was seen many times. The V and J genes are TRBV7-2 and TRBJ2-5, with D tentatively TRBD2 (6 bases). Trimming removed 0 bases from V and 2 bases from J, with 7 bases in between. The CDR3 consists of 14 residues. CDR1 and CDR2 from the germline V gene are SGHTA and FQGNSA. CDR3 protein: CASSLARGQETQYF. CDR3 bases: TGTGCCAGCAGCTTAGCCCGGGGGCAAGAGACCCAGTACTTC.

This clonotype turned up a few times. This chain joins TRBV7-8 and TRBJ2-5, with D unresolved. The CDR3 runs 13 residues. Germline values: CDR1 SGHVS, CDR2 FQNEAQ. V gave up 3 bases and J gave up 4 bases, with 9 bases separating them. The CDR3 sequence: CASSFSNLETQYF. In DNA form, the CDR3 reads TGTGCCAGCAGCTTTTCCAACCTAGAGACCCAGTACTTC. The variable domain in full, completed from reference TRBV7-8 and TRBJ2-5, reads GAGVSQSPRYKVAKRGQDVALRCDPISGHVSLFWYQQALGQGPEFLTYFQNEAQLDKSGLPSDRFFAERPEGSVSTLKIQRTQQEDSAVYLCASSFSNLETQYFGPGTRLLVL.

This clonotype was observed a handful of times. The chain couples TRBV29-1 to TRBJ1-1, with TRBD1 matching 12 bases. Germline V CDR1 and CDR2: SQVTM, ANQGSEA. This CDR3 region has 15 residues. With V trimmed by 7 bases and J by 4 bases, 10 bases remained unmatched. The CDR3 loop is CSGSGTGGVGTEAFF. The CDR3 nucleotides are TGCAGCGGGTCCGGGACAGGGGGCGTGGGCACTGAAGCTTTCTTT.

This clonotype occurred many times. The chain carries TRBV6-5 and TRBJ1-5; the D gene is possibly TRBD1 (6 bases). Trimming stripped 6 bases from V and 4 bases from J, with 16 bases between. CDR1 and CDR2 from the germline V gene are MNHEY and SVGAGI. There are 15 residues in the CDR3. CDR3 amino acids: CASRLSDSPNQPQHF. CDR3 nucleotides: TGTGCCAGCAGACTCTCGGACAGCCCGAATCAGCCCCAGCATTTT.

The table lists this clonotype with many counts. A read error may produce the germline difference seen at one junction end. CDR3 sequence (DNA): TGTGCTAGCAGCCCAATGACAGGGCCCACCGGGGAGCTGTTTTTT. It specifies CASSPMTGPTGELFF. The chain links TRBV7-7 to TRBJ2-2; 7 positions agree with TRBD1. Germline-derived CDR1 and CDR2 are SSHAT and FNYEAQ (reference sequence). The CDR3 is made up of 15 amino acids.

The sample holds many counts of this clonotype. The J gene is TRBJ2-1, the V gene TRBV24-1; 8 nucleotides agree with TRBD1. After removal of 5 bases from V and 6 bases from J, the junction contained 8 bases not matched to a gene. Germline V gene lookup returns CDR1 KGHDR and CDR2 SFDVKD. The CDR3 has 15 amino acids. The CDR3 nucleotides read TGTGCCACCAGTGTCCGGACAGGGCCCTTCAATGAGCAGTTCTTC. Its translation is CATSVRTGPFNEQFF.

The chain uses TRBV18 and TRBJ2-2; D not certain. Trimming took 3 bases from V and 0 from J, leaving 5 bases between them. The CDR3 sequence is 14 residues long. CDR1 KGHSH and CDR2 LQKENI come from the germline V gene. For the CDR3, the DNA is TGTGCCAGCTCACCGAGTCCGAACACCGGGGAGCTGTTTTTT. It is translated as CASSPSPNTGELFF.

This clonotype was found many times. CDR3 residues: CASSRRGYGNTIYF. The CDR3 DNA sequence: TGTGCCAGCAGCCGCAGGGGGTACGGAAACACCATATATTTT. The chain combines TRBV7-9 with TRBJ1-3, with TRBD1 matching over 7 bases. Germline V gives CDR1 SEHNR, CDR2 FQNEAQ (reference sequence). With 5 bases clipped from V and 4 bases from J, the junction kept 5 bases outside the gene matches. The CDR3 runs to 14 residues.

There are many counts of this clonotype. The rearrangement joins TRBV11-3 to TRBJ2-1; possible D gene TRBD1, 5 bases. Germline loops: CDR1 SGHNT, CDR2 YENEEA. The CDR3 loop spans 16 amino acids. V lost 5 bases and J 0 bases, leaving 14 bases between the germline ends. The CDR3 sequence: CASSKGQGSSYNEQFF. For the CDR3, the DNA is TGTGCCAGCAGCAAGGGGCAGGGTAGCTCCTACAATGAGCAGTTCTTC. Variable domain in full (rest from reference TRBV11-3 and TRBJ2-1): EAGVVQSPRYKIIEKKQPVAFWCNPISGHNTLYWYLQNLGQGPELLIRYENEEAVDDSQLPKDRFSAERLKGVDSTLKIQPAELGDSAVYLCASSKGQGSSYNEQFFGPGTRLTVL.